This T cell receptor beta chain originates from a study of cytomegalovirus exposure and HLA in healthy donors (dated by TCRdb to about 2017). In the study overall: According to a later analysis, one platform produced both the approximately 110 validation repertoires and the approximately 660 repertoires of the first cohort. To predict cytomegalovirus infection status, the study combined high-throughput TCR immunosequencing, statistical association of individual TCRs with disease status, and machine learning. The study aimed to test whether signatures of past pathogen exposure could be identified by cataloging public T cell receptors. Besides the first cohort of 666 subjects, a separate validation cohort made up of 120 different subjects was used.

General conclusions and limits of the study: Across donors, most TCR sequences were observed very rarely, whereas some public TCRs were present in many individuals. In vitro tests confirmed that three of the cytomegalovirus-associated TCR beta chains recognize cytomegalovirus antigens. In the study, some 160 TCR beta chains were listed as associated with cytomegalovirus. All 120 or so repertoires were used to score co-occurrence in the validation cohort in a later analysis, because that analysis had no HLA typing for the cohort. Subsequent analysis determined that TCRs grouped into clusters in the first cohort also showed a tendency toward co-occurrence across the roughly 120 validation repertoires, and 94% of cluster scores exceeded 0. The authors suggested that the approach could potentially be extended to other disease states and immunological phenotypes. Cytomegalovirus status was reported to be diagnosed by the classifier with high specificity and sensitivity in both the original and validation cohorts.

The donors belonged to the validation cohort of about 110 subjects, which was separate from the roughly 700-subject first cohort. The receptor library was made with the immunoSEQ multiplex PCR assay. Regarding the original processing steps: A statistical classification framework was built for diagnosing cytomegalovirus status from the catalog of TCR beta chain sequences. The clones in this table, taken by TCRdb from immuneACCESS, are in-frame only. Not every clone is retained; where verified, under half of the shortfall comes from an unresolved V gene, and the cause of the rest is unknown. The V and J calls and clone size come from that table; D and trimming were worked out from the DNA. A total of 200,000 to 250,000 clones appear in this sample, around 87% of them only once. The ten largest clones represent about 2% of the sample. The CDR3 measures 17 amino acids from cysteine to phenylalanine. This entry keeps only the CDR3 DNA: 51 bases, framed from base 1. After removal of 1 base from V and 2 bases from J, the junction retains 5 bases not matched to a gene. The germline V gene gives CDR1 as SGHRS and CDR2 as YFSETQ.

Details on this clone: Its antigen specificity is not known. Within one base of it there is no much larger clone, and no base qualities were kept.

This clonotype was obtained from a woman between 18 and 30 years old in good health and CMV-seropositive. The sample consisted of PBMCs. The V and J genes are TRBV5-1 and TRBJ2-6; 8 nucleotides in the junction match TRBD1. The CDR3 has the sequence CASSLQPGGAGANVLTF. The DNA sequence follows: TGCGCCAGCAGCTTGCAGCCAGGGGGCGCTGGGGCCAACGTCCTGACTTTC.